The 31 T cell receptor beta chains listed next were all sequenced from one sample in a study of OX40 agonist ivuxolimab in advanced cancers. Produced via immunoSEQ multiplex PCR; TCRdb's table is partial and in-frame only. The sample shows around 59,000 clones, approximately 90% of them seen only once. The source was CD4+ or CD8+ T cells sorted from blood, collected in a trial of the OX40 agonist ivuxolimab. These receptors were collected from an adult with an advanced solid tumor such as melanoma, head and neck, liver or kidney cancer.

This chain joins TRBV9 and TRBJ2-1; 11 bases are a match to TRBD2. Germline CDR1 SGDLS, CDR2 YYNGEE. The junction had 6 bases not matched to a gene; V was cut back by 0 bases and J by 4 bases. There are 17 residues in the CDR3. The CDR3 region has the DNA TGTGCCAGCAGCGTAGGGGGTAGCGGGAGGGCATACAATGAGCAGTTCTTC. Translating gives CASSVGGSGRAYNEQFF.

This sequence joins TRBV5-6 and TRBJ1-1; 9 nucleotides line up with TRBD1. CDR3 length: 19 amino acids. In germline, CDR1 is SGHDT, CDR2 YYEEEE. V lost 3 bases to trimming and J lost 0 bases; unmatched junction nucleotides: 15. CDR3 bases: TGTGCCAGCAGCTGGACAGGGGAAGGATGCGAATGCATGAACACTGAAGCTTTCTTT. Protein product: CASSWTGEGCECMNTEAFF. Complete variable domain (other parts from reference TRBV5-6 and TRBJ1-1): DAGVTQSPTHLIKTRGQQVTLRCSPKSGHDTVSWYQQALGQGPQFIFQYYEEEERQRGNFPDRFSGHQFPNYSSELNVNALLLGDSALYLCASSWTGEGCECMNTEAFFGQGTRLTVV.

By share, this clone ranks as medium-sized. J is TRBJ1-2 and V is TRBV6-1, with D maybe TRBD1 (5 bases). The CDR3 contains 15 residues. Trimming left V 1 base short and J 6 bases short, with 15 bases between. Germline lookup yields CDR1 MNHNS and CDR2 SASEGT. This CDR3 is CASSEGGSPTDGYTF. CDR3 sequence (DNA): TGTGCCAGCAGTGAAGGGGGCAGTCCGACTGATGGCTACACCTTC.

By share, this clone ranks as medium-sized. This CDR3 is also generated by other DNA sequences in the sample. This rearrangement joins TRBV9 to TRBJ1-1; D remains ambiguous. V lost 0 bases and J lost 1, with 7 bases in between. Per germline, CDR1 SGDLS and CDR2 YYNGEE. The CDR3 extends over 14 amino acids. CDR3 in DNA: TGTGCCAGCAGCGTAGGCCCCAAGAACACTGAAGCTTTCTTT. This gives the protein CASSVGPKNTEAFF.

V is TRBV10-3 and J is TRBJ2-7; 11 nucleotides match TRBD2. Unmatched junction bases numbered 8, after V lost 0 bases and J lost 1 base. In germline, CDR1 is ENHRY, CDR2 SYGVKD. The CDR3 spans 18 residues. In DNA, the CDR3 is TGTGCCATCAGTGAGTCGACTAGCGGGATGGTGTGGTCCTACGAGCAGTACTTC. It translates to CAISESTSGMVWSYEQYF.

The chain is built from TRBV27 and TRBJ1-6; D gene ambiguous. The CDR3 loop spans 12 amino acids. Per the germline V gene, CDR1 is MNHEY and CDR2 is SMNVEV (reference sequence). Deletions cut 3 bases from V and 13 bases from J, with 10 bases between. This CDR3 is CASSFTNGPLHF. The CDR3 nucleotides are TGTGCCAGCAGTTTCACCAATGGGCCCCTCCACTTT.

The rearrangement links TRBV7-9 to TRBJ1-2; D may be TRBD1 (6 bases). Germline lookup yields CDR1 SEHNR and CDR2 FQNEAQ (reference sequence). The CDR3 loop spans 15 amino acids. V lost 5 bases and J 7 bases, leaving 20 bases between the germline ends. CDR3 residues: CASSASRGGAGGYTF. The CDR3 DNA reads as TGTGCCAGCAGCGCCTCCCGTGGGGGGGCGGGTGGCTACACCTTC.

The chain links TRBV28 to TRBJ2-7, with 8 positions matching TRBD1. The V and J ends lost 3 bases and 1 base, in that order; junction bases with no gene match: 20. Germline V CDR1 and CDR2: MDHEN, SYDVKM. The CDR3 spans 20 residues. The CDR3 sequence: CASSFTDSDRAERSSYEQYF. CDR3 sequence (DNA): TGTGCCAGCAGTTTTACCGATTCGGACAGGGCCGAGAGGAGTTCCTACGAGCAGTACTTC.

The rearrangement uses TRBV12-5 and TRBJ1-1; weak D call: TRBD1 (5 bases). The germline V gene encodes CDR1 LGHNT and CDR2 FRNRAP. The V and J ends lost 7 bases and 2 bases respectively, with 11 bases between them. The CDR3 runs to 13 residues. CDR3 nucleotide sequence: TGTGCTAGTGCCTTGACAGCAAACACTGAAGCTTTCTTT. Translated, it gives CASALTANTEAFF.

V usage is TRBV5-6 and J usage is TRBJ1-1; TRBD1 aligns across 7 bases. CDR3 length: 13 amino acids. From germline, CDR1 is SGHDT and CDR2 YYEEEE. V dropped 4 bases and J dropped 7; count of bases not matched to a gene: 7. CDR3 DNA: TGTGCCAGCAGCCCTAGGCCAGGGGGTGAAGCTTTCTTT. Residues: CASSPRPGGEAFF. Using reference TRBV5-6 and TRBJ1-1 for the parts outside the CDR3, the full variable domain is DAGVTQSPTHLIKTRGQQVTLRCSPKSGHDTVSWYQQALGQGPQFIFQYYEEEERQRGNFPDRFSGHQFPNYSSELNVNALLLGDSALYLCASSPRPGGEAFFGQGTRLTVV.

This clone was counted once. The chain uses TRBV10-1 and TRBJ2-3; 10 nucleotides align to TRBD2. The germline gives CDR1 WNHNN, CDR2 SYGVQD (reference sequence). The CDR3 is made up of 16 amino acids. With 4 bases clipped from V and 3 bases from J, the junction kept 7 bases outside the gene matches. CDR3 nucleotide sequence: TGCGCCAGCAGTGCAGCTAGCGGGAGAGGAACAGATACGCAGTATTTT. Translating it yields CASSAASGRGTDTQYF.

V usage is TRBV29-1 and J usage is TRBJ2-2; 7 bases are a match to TRBD1. The trim removed 4 bases at V and 5 bases at J, leaving 4 bases unmatched. CDR3 length: 13 amino acids. Germline V gene sequence: CDR1 SQVTM, CDR2 ANQGSEA. In DNA, the CDR3 is TGCAGCGTTGGGACAGGCCAAACCGGGGAGCTGTTTTTT. Translated: CSVGTGQTGELFF.

This clone has just a few counts. The CDR3 DNA reads TGCGCCAGCAGCCAAGACACCGGGACAGGGTCTTCACCCCTCCACTTT. This sequence encodes CASSQDTGTGSSPLHF. The J gene is TRBJ1-6, the V gene TRBV4-3; TRBD1 agrees at 9 bases. In germline, CDR1 is LGHNA, CDR2 YSLEER. The CDR3 totals 16 residues. The V segment lost 0 bases and the J segment 9 bases; nucleotides outside the gene matches: 6.

The table lists this clone with a count of one. This chain connects TRBV7-9 to TRBJ2-7; 8 bases are a match to TRBD1. V shed 7 bases and J 4 bases; nucleotides not matched to a gene: 9. Germline V gene lookup returns CDR1 SEHNR and CDR2 FQNEAQ (reference sequence). This CDR3 has 14 residues. CDR3 bases: TGTGCCAGCACCCCCCGACAGGGGCCTTACGAGCAGTACGTC. This translates into CASTPRQGPYEQYV.

The chain uses TRBV2 and TRBJ2-3, with 7 positions matching TRBD2. This CDR3 contains 14 residues. Germline assignment: CDR1 SNHLY and CDR2 FYNNEI. V trimming: 1 base; J trimming: 5 bases; junction bases outside the gene matches: 3. CDR3 sequence reads: CASSEGGRGDTQYF. CDR3 bases: TGTGCCAGCAGTGAAGGTGGGAGGGGAGATACGCAGTATTTT.

The chain joins TRBV7-9 to TRBJ2-2; D not resolved. V was pared by 4 bases and J by 2 bases, with 8 bases between. CDR1 is SEHNR, CDR2 FQNEAQ, per germline (reference sequence). There are 14 residues in the CDR3. As DNA, the CDR3 is TGTGCCAGCAGCTCATCAAGAAACACCGGGGAGCTGTTTTTT. The encoded protein is CASSSSRNTGELFF.

V and J are TRBV28 and TRBJ2-3, with 14 bases fitting TRBD2. V lost 3 bases and J lost 4; bases outside the gene matches: 6. The CDR3 consists of 17 residues. Germline V gene sequence: CDR1 MDHEN, CDR2 SYDVKM. The CDR3 reads CASSLGTSGRGPDTQYF. The CDR3 DNA reads as TGTGCCAGCAGTTTGGGGACTAGCGGGAGAGGCCCAGATACGCAGTATTTT.

The chain couples TRBV19 to TRBJ2-1; TRBD2 aligns across 8 bases. Trimming took 3 bases from V and 0 from J; bases not matched to a gene: 1. This CDR3 has 15 residues. CDR1 is LNHDA and CDR2 is SQIVND in the germline V gene (reference sequence). The CDR3 sequence: CASSISGSSYNEQFF. CDR3 nucleotides: TGTGCCAGTAGTATCAGCGGGAGCTCCTACAATGAGCAGTTCTTC. Full variable domain (remainder filled in from reference TRBV19 and TRBJ2-1): DGGITQSPKYLFRKEGQNVTLSCEQNLNHDAMYWYRQDPGQGLRLIYYSQIVNDFQKGDIAEGYSVSREKKESFPLTVTSAQKNPTAFYLCASSISGSSYNEQFFGPGTRLTVL.

The chain combines TRBV19 with TRBJ2-1, with D uncertain. CDR1 and CDR2 (germline): LNHDA, SQIVND (reference sequence). This CDR3 is 12 amino acids long. Between the trimmed V and J ends, which lost 3 bases and 3 bases, there was a span of 3 bases. The CDR3 region has the DNA TGTGCCAGTAGTATCAGCTACAATGAGCAGTTCTTC. It codes for CASSISYNEQFF.

This clone turned up a few times. The chain carries TRBV7-9 and TRBJ2-7; D gene uncertain. Germline V CDR1 and CDR2: SEHNR, FQNEAQ (reference sequence). The CDR3 extends over 13 amino acids. V was trimmed by 3 bases and J by 0 bases, leaving 6 bases between them. CDR3 DNA: TGTGCCAGCAGCTTCTACAGCTCCTACGAGCAGTACGTC. The encoded protein is CASSFYSSYEQYV.

The J gene is TRBJ1-6, the V gene TRBV27; maybe TRBD1 (5 bases). CDR3 size: 14 residues. The germline V gene encodes CDR1 MNHEY and CDR2 SMNVEV (reference sequence). With 0 bases removed from V and 10 bases from J, the gap between germline ends came to 10 bases. DNA of the CDR3: TGTGCCAGCAGTTTATCGGGGGAGTTGTCACCCCTCCACTTT. Protein sequence: CASSLSGELSPLHF.

The chain uses TRBV13 and TRBJ2-7; no firm D call. Germline V gives CDR1 PRHDT, CDR2 FYEKMQ (reference sequence). The CDR3 runs 12 residues. V lost 5 bases to trimming and J lost 7 bases, with 12 bases between them. The CDR3 DNA follows: TGTGCCAGCAGCCAATACCCCGGGGAGCAGTACGTC. Its translation is CASSQYPGEQYV.

The chain recombines TRBV2 with TRBJ2-5; 12 nucleotides line up with TRBD2. Germline CDR1 is SNHLY and CDR2 is FYNNEI. Germline trimming cut 1 base from V and 2 bases from J; bases unmatched to any gene: 5. The CDR3 spans 17 residues. Here the CDR3 DNA reads TGTGCCAGCAGTGAAGGCGAAGGACTAGCGGGACAAGAGACCCAGTACTTC. This codes for CASSEGEGLAGQETQYF.

The chain joins TRBV7-9 to TRBJ2-5; D not resolved. Trimming removed 0 bases from V and 0 bases from J, with 11 bases in between. Germline CDR1 and CDR2: SEHNR and FQNEAQ (reference sequence). The CDR3 is made up of 16 amino acids. The CDR3 sequence: CASSLAGSENQETQYF. The CDR3 nucleotides read TGTGCCAGCAGCTTAGCGGGGTCAGAGAACCAAGAGACCCAGTACTTC.

In DNA, the CDR3 is TGCAGTGCTCCACTGAACACTGAAGCTTTCTTT. This codes for CSAPLNTEAFF. The V and J genes are TRBV20-1 and TRBJ1-1; D remains ambiguous. Germline V gene lookup returns CDR1 DFQATT and CDR2 SNEGSKA (reference sequence). Trimming took 5 bases from V and 0 from J, leaving 4 bases between them. The CDR3 is 11 amino acids.

With regard to this clone: One junction end does not reproduce the germline sequence, and a read error may be involved. The V call is TRBV19, the J call TRBJ1-1; weak D call: TRBD1 (6 bases). The CDR3 consists of 15 residues. CDR1 and CDR2 (germline): LNHDA, SQIVND (reference sequence). Here the CDR3 reads CASSIGGQTNTEAFF. CDR3 bases: TGTGCCAGTAGCATAGGTGGACAGACGAACACTGAAGCTTTCTTT. The complete variable domain, with remaining parts taken from reference TRBV19 and TRBJ1-1, reads DGGITQSPKYLFRKEGQNVTLSCEQNLNHDAMYWYRQDPGQGLRLIYYSQIVNDFQKGDIAEGYSVSREKKESFPLTVTSAQKNPTAFYLCASSIGGQTNTEAFFGQGTRLTVV.

This clone has only one observation. The chain links TRBV19 to TRBJ2-3; 10 bases line up with TRBD2. This CDR3 is built from 15 residues. V was pared by 3 bases and J by 5 bases, with 5 bases of the junction left unmatched. Germline-derived CDR1 and CDR2 are LNHDA and SQIVND (reference sequence). Written as DNA, the CDR3 is TGTGCCAGTAGTATTTTAGCGGGAGGAGGAGATACGCAGTATTTT. It translates to CASSILAGGGDTQYF. The full variable domain, rest sourced from reference TRBV19 and TRBJ2-3, is DGGITQSPKYLFRKEGQNVTLSCEQNLNHDAMYWYRQDPGQGLRLIYYSQIVNDFQKGDIAEGYSVSREKKESFPLTVTSAQKNPTAFYLCASSILAGGGDTQYFGPGTRLTVL.

This chain connects TRBV13 to TRBJ2-2, with D unresolved. The CDR3 spans 16 residues. Deletions cut 4 bases from V and 1 base from J, with 13 bases between. Germline CDR1 reads PRHDT; CDR2 reads FYEKMQ (reference sequence). CDR3 DNA: TGTGCCAGCAGCTCCTTAGGGCCGGTGAACACCGGGGAGCTGTTTTTT. It encodes CASSSLGPVNTGELFF.

The rearrangement joins TRBV19 to TRBJ1-5, with 7 bases that match TRBD1. J was trimmed by 9 bases and V by 6 bases; bases with no gene match: 11. From germline, CDR1 is LNHDA and CDR2 SQIVND (reference sequence). The CDR3 is 14 residues long. For the CDR3, the DNA is TGTGCCAGTAGGCCCGCGACAGGGTTGTGGCCCCAGCATTTT. As protein: CASRPATGLWPQHF.

The CDR3 DNA is TGTGCCAGCAGTTTATCATACTCGGAACATCGGGCTTTCTTT. This sequence encodes CASSLSYSEHRAFF. V is TRBV28 and J is TRBJ1-1, with D hard to call. Trimming cost V 1 base and J 11 bases, with 17 bases left between them. The CDR3 is 14 residues long. In germline, CDR1 is MDHEN, CDR2 SYDVKM.

This chain joins TRBV27 and TRBJ2-7, with D uncertain. The V end was cut by 2 bases, the J end by 0 bases, with 5 bases between. The length of the CDR3 is 13 residues. The V gene's germline CDR1 is MNHEY and CDR2 SMNVEV (reference sequence). The CDR3 nucleotides read TGTGCCAGCAGTTTAGACGTCTCCTACGAGCAGTACTTC. The encoded protein is CASSLDVSYEQYF.